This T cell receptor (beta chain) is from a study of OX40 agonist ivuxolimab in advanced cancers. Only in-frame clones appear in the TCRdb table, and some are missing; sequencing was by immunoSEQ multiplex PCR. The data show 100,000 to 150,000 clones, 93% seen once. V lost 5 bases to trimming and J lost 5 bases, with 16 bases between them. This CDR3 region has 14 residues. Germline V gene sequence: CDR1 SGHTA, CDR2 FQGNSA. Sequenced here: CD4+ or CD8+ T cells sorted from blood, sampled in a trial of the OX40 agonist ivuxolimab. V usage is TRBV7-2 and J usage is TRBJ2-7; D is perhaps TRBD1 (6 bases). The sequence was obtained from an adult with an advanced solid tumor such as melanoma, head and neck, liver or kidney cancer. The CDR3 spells CASSEQGQKDEQYF. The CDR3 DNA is TGTGCCAGCAGCGAGCAGGGGCAGAAGGACGAGCAGTACTTC.